The present TCR beta chain was sequenced within a study of beta chain features in type 1 diabetes. Study-wide results and caveats: Because the template was cDNA, high-expressing cells might be over-represented. Among type 1 diabetes patients, VDJ junctions had fewer insertions and more deletions. Amplification by PCR could prefer shorter templates, with the same effect in patients and controls. Moderately but significantly shorter TCRB CDR3s were found in Type 1 diabetes patients in all four CD4+ subsets.

V was clipped by 6 bases and J by 4 bases, with 16 bases between them. This CDR3 comprises 15 residues. CDR1 is MNHNS and CDR2 is SASEGT in the germline V gene. Expressed TCRB transcripts were sequenced after all isolated RNA was converted to cDNA. Sequencing was performed with immunoSEQ multiplex PCR; in TCRdb, only in-frame clones are kept and a portion is missing. In the table there are some 350,000 clones, 8.5% to 10% of which are singletons. There are a few counts of this clone. Its antigen is unknown. Sequenced sample: central memory CD4+ T cells from blood. The chain uses TRBV6-1 and TRBJ1-3; weak D call: TRBD1 (6 bases). This receptor was obtained from a man between 25 and 39 years old with type 1 diabetes. The CDR3 DNA follows: TGTGCCAGCAGACCCACAGGGCGTCTCGGAAACACCATATATTTT. Protein: CASRPTGRLGNTIYF.